This is a list of T cell receptor beta chains from one sample in a study of vaccination effects on CD4 cells after COVID-19. For these receptors, no antigen is known. TCRdb's copy holds only in-frame clones and misses some; the assay was immunoSEQ multiplex PCR. This table holds 40,000 to 45,000 clones, roughly 82% found once. The sequences come from CD4+ T cells from PBMCs cultured with HCoV-NL63 spike peptides, collected before COVID-19 vaccination. The receptors stem from a human donor who received a COVID-19 vaccine. The CDR3 runs from the conserved cysteine through the conserved F or W. Each record gives: clone size, V gene, D gene, J gene, CDR3 DNA, CDR3 protein. D genes are given only for firm matches. Expanded clones get a size class; other rows say once, few or many, or leave the size out.

-,TRBV29-1,-,TRBJ1-4,TGCAGCGTCTTCATAACAGGGGAAAAACTGTTTTTT,CSVFITGEKLFF
-,TRBV5-4,TRBD2,TRBJ2-5,TGTGCCAGCAGCTTGTTAGCGGGGGGGAACCAAGAGACCCAGTACTTC,CASSLLAGGNQETQYF
-,TRBV19,-,TRBJ1-1,TGTGCCAGTAGCCCCTCCTCCGGACAGACGGGCACTGAAGCTTTCTTT,CASSPSSGQTGTEAFF
-,TRBV18,-,TRBJ2-1,TGTGCCAGCTCCCCGACCTCCTACAATGAGCAGTTCTTC,CASSPTSYNEQFF
-,TRBV7-2,-,TRBJ2-1,TGTGCCAGCAGCTTCACAGGGCGCTCCTACAATGAGCAGTTCTTC,CASSFTGRSYNEQFF
-,TRBV5-5,-,TRBJ1-2,TGTGCCAGCACCGGGGTGGGGGGCGCAGGCTATGGCTACACCTTC,CASTGVGGAGYGYTF
-,TRBV20-1,-,TRBJ1-2,TGCAGTGCCAGCAGGGAAGGGGGCTACACCTTC,CSASREGGYTF
few,TRBV24-1,TRBD1,TRBJ1-4,TGTGCCACCAGTGATTCCGGGACAGGGGCTAATGAAAAACTGTTTTTT,CATSDSGTGANEKLFF
-,TRBV24-1,-,TRBJ2-1,TGTGCCACCGGGGACACCCTGGAGATGTTCTTC,CATGDTLEMFF
few,TRBV6-5,TRBD1,TRBJ1-2,TGTGCCAGCAGCCCGGGACAGTGGGACTATGGCTACACCTTC,CASSPGQWDYGYTF
-,TRBV19,-,TRBJ1-1,TGTGCCAGTAGACCCGGACAGTTAACTGGGACTGAAGCTTTCTTT,CASRPGQLTGTEAFF
-,TRBV2,-,TRBJ1-1,TGTGCCAGCAGTGCCCGGGGGGAGTTCACTGAAGCTTTCTTT,CASSARGEFTEAFF
-,TRBV28,-,TRBJ2-3,TGTGCCAGCAGTTTCCCCGGGACCGTAAGAGATACGCAGTATTTT,CASSFPGTVRDTQYF
-,TRBV18,-,TRBJ1-4,TGTGCCAGCTCCCGGGAATTAAATGAAAAACTGTTTTTT,CASSRELNEKLFF
-,TRBV29-1,-,TRBJ1-1,TGCAGCGTTCGGAGGAAGGGAGGGCACACTGAAGCTTTCTTT,CSVRRKGGHTEAFF
-,TRBV19,-,TRBJ1-5,TGTGCCAGTTCGAGGGGAGATCAGCCCCAGCATTTT,CASSRGDQPQHF
once,TRBV5-6,TRBD1,TRBJ1-2,TGTGCCAGCAGCCCAACCTTAGACAGGGGGGGCTACACCTTC,CASSPTLDRGGYTF
-,TRBV6-5,-,TRBJ1-1,TGTGCCAGCAGTTTAGGACCGAACACTGAAGCTTTCTTT,CASSLGPNTEAFF
-,TRBV7-2,TRBD1,TRBJ1-3,TGTGCCAGCAGCTTAGTCGGGACAGGGGCTGGAAACACCATATATTTT,CASSLVGTGAGNTIYF
-,TRBV7-3,-,TRBJ2-5,TGTGCCAGCAGCTTAACTGGGACCCCCGTGGGAGAGACCCAGTACTTC,CASSLTGTPVGETQYF
-,TRBV2,-,TRBJ1-2,TGTGCCAGCAGTGAAAGAATGCGTGGCTACACCTTC,CASSERMRGYTF
-,TRBV7-2,-,TRBJ2-4,TGTGCCAGCAGCTTAGTCAGTGAACTAGCCAAAAACATTCAGTACTTC,CASSLVSELAKNIQYF
-,TRBV6-5,-,TRBJ1-2,TGTGCCAGCAGTCCAGGGTTGTATGGCTACACCTTC,CASSPGLYGYTF
once,TRBV9,-,TRBJ1-1,TGTGCCAGCAGCTTACAGGGAATCGGCGCTGAAGCTTTCTTT,CASSLQGIGAEAFF
once,TRBV10-3,-,TRBJ2-1,TGTGCCATCAGTGAGTCCGCGGGGCTGAGCTCCTACAATGAGCAGTTCTTC,CAISESAGLSSYNEQFF
-,TRBV15,-,TRBJ2-1,TGTGCCACCAGCGAGCTTACTTCCACCGGGGGGTTCTTC,CATSELTSTGGFF
-,TRBV7-3,TRBD2,TRBJ2-5,TGTGCCAGCAGCTTAAACGGCGGGGGGATCACGGAGACCCAGTACTTC,CASSLNGGGITETQYF
few,TRBV2,-,TRBJ2-1,TGTGCCAGCAGTTTTTACAATGAGCAGTTCTTC,CASSFYNEQFF
-,TRBV4-1,-,TRBJ1-2,TGCGCCAGCAGCCAAGCCGGAGGAGGGACAAGGAGGGGCTACACCTTC,CASSQAGGGTRRGYTF
few,TRBV30,-,TRBJ1-3,TGTGCCTGGAGTTCTCATTCAGGGTCTGGAAACACCATATATTTT,CAWSSHSGSGNTIYF
-,TRBV5-1,TRBD2,TRBJ2-3,TGCGCCAGCAGCATTGTAGCGGGGAGAGGAGATACGCAGTATTTT,CASSIVAGRGDTQYF
-,TRBV10-3,-,TRBJ2-4,TGTGCCATCAGTGGGGGTGGGTCGGACATTCAGTACTTC,CAISGGGSDIQYF
-,TRBV2,-,TRBJ1-5,TGTGCCAGCAGTGTGGGTCAGGCTCCATCGGCCCAGCATTTT,CASSVGQAPSAQHF
few,TRBV6-6,-,TRBJ1-3,TGTGCCAGCAGGGGGACGGAAGGAAACACCATATATTTT,CASRGTEGNTIYF
-,TRBV7-8,TRBD2,TRBJ2-5,TGTGCCAGCAGCCACGGGGGAGCGGGGGGGCGTGGGACCCAGTACTTC,CASSHGGAGGRGTQYF
-,TRBV3-1/TRBV3-2,-,TRBJ1-1,TGTGCCAGCAGCCATCACGGGGCAACCATGAACACTGAAGCTTTCTTT,CASSHHGATMNTEAFF
-,TRBV28,TRBD1,TRBJ1-2,TGTGCCAGCCACCTAACAGGGGGCGCGGGGGGCTACACCTTC,CASHLTGGAGGYTF
-,TRBV3-1/TRBV3-2,-,TRBJ2-5,TGTGCCAGCAGCTTGTACGGCGGACACCAAGAGACCCAGTACTTC,CASSLYGGHQETQYF
few,TRBV6-5,-,TRBJ1-5,TGTGCCAGCAGTCCCCGGGGGGCGGGTAATCAGCCCCAGCATTTT,CASSPRGAGNQPQHF
few,TRBV7-9,-,TRBJ1-1,TGTGCCAGCAGCGCTAGTATGGCGTCAGGGCAGGCTTTCTTT,CASSASMASGQAFF
few,TRBV12-3/TRBV12-4,-,TRBJ1-1,TGTGCCAGCAGTTTAATGGGGGCGGTTGAAGCTTTCTTT,CASSLMGAVEAFF
few,TRBV19,-,TRBJ1-1,TGTGCCAGTAGTATAGGGACAGCCCGGGGGTCCGAAGCTTTCTTT,CASSIGTARGSEAFF
few,TRBV7-9,-,TRBJ1-2,TGTGCCAGCAGCTTTAATATTGTGGACTATGGCTACACCTTC,CASSFNIVDYGYTF
-,TRBV7-9,-,TRBJ1-1,TGTGCCAGCAGCCGAGTCCCCACTGAAGCTTTCTTT,CASSRVPTEAFF
few,TRBV18,-,TRBJ1-2,TGTGCCAGCTCACCAGGGGGGGAAGCTAACTATGGCTACACCTTC,CASSPGGEANYGYTF
-,TRBV5-1,-,TRBJ2-3,TGCGCCAGCCGCTTCCCGGGGAGCACAGATACGCAGTATTTT,CASRFPGSTDTQYF
few,TRBV18,-,TRBJ1-6,TGTGCCAGCTCACCGCGGGGCGAACGTAATTCACCCCTCCACTTT,CASSPRGERNSPLHF
-,TRBV6-1,-,TRBJ1-5,TGTGCCAGCAGTGCCGCGACGGATTTACGCAATCAGCCCCAGCATTTT,CASSAATDLRNQPQHF
-,TRBV5-1,-,TRBJ1-1,TGCGCCAGCAGCTTGGACGGTGGGGGAGCTTTCTTT,CASSLDGGGAFF
-,TRBV7-2,-,TRBJ1-2,TGTGCCAGCAGCTTTGGGGAACTTGGAGGCTACACCTTC,CASSFGELGGYTF
-,TRBV5-8,-,TRBJ2-3,TGTGCCAGCCCTGGGGATACGCAGTATTTT,CASPGDTQYF
-,TRBV24-1,-,TRBJ1-5,TGTGCCACCCGGGAGAGCGGGGGGGGGCCCCAGCATTTT,CATRESGGGPQHF
-,TRBV5-1,-,TRBJ2-5,TGCGCCAGCAGCCCTAACCTCGCTGTAGCAGAAAAAGAGACCCAGTACTTC,CASSPNLAVAEKETQYF
-,TRBV10-1,TRBD2,TRBJ2-1,TGCGCCAGCAGTGAGTCGAGGGGGCTAGCGGGACCATACAATGAGCAGTTCTTC,CASSESRGLAGPYNEQFF
-,TRBV12-3/TRBV12-4,TRBD1,TRBJ2-1,TGTGCCAGCACAAGACAGGGGAACAATGAGCAGTTCTTC,CASTRQGNNEQFF
-,TRBV27,-,TRBJ1-2,TGTGCCAGCGTAGATGACAGGTGGGGCTACACCTTC,CASVDDRWGYTF
-,TRBV6-6,-,TRBJ2-1,TGTGCCAGCAGTTATGGGCAGGGGTGGGATGAGCAGTTCTTC,CASSYGQGWDEQFF
-,TRBV27,-,TRBJ2-6,TGTGCCAGCAGTTTATCCCTTATGCCTACAAGCTCTGGGGCCAACGTCCTGACTTTC,CASSLSLMPTSSGANVLTF
-,TRBV2,-,TRBJ1-6,TGTGCCAGCAGTGTGTCCCGGAGGGATAGCTCACCCCTCCACTTT,CASSVSRRDSSPLHF
-,TRBV5-1,-,TRBJ2-2,TGCGCCAGCAGCCCCATACAGGGAGACACCGGGGAGCTGTTTTTT,CASSPIQGDTGELFF